This T cell receptor (beta chain) derives from a study of T cell repertoires in cytomegalovirus infection. For the study at large: Both a matching HLA type and CMV infection were indicated by public TCR beta signatures. Points from the study as a whole: Adding up the frequency of public TCR beta families identified people who carried CMV plus the relevant HLA. The ex vivo response was dominated by HLA-C-restricted CMV-specific TCR beta clonotypes.

V dropped 5 bases and J dropped 5 bases, with 9 bases sitting between them. Looked up from germline, CDR1 is SNHLY and CDR2 is FYNNEI. This CDR3 has 12 residues. Concerning this clonotype: Its target is unknown.

TCRdb itself ran the reads through MiXCR, one entry per CDR3 protein. Here the sample spans roughly 760,000 distinct CDR3 sequences, under 40% being singletons. Sample: PBMCs. The chain has TRBV2 and TRBJ2-5; no firm D call. The TCR comes from a human donor in good health (CMV status not recorded). Some clones in this sample may be carry-over from other donors' samples. Here the CDR3 reads CASSSWRETQYF. The CDR3, as DNA: TGTGCCAGCAGTTCGTGGCGCGAGACCCAGTACTTC.